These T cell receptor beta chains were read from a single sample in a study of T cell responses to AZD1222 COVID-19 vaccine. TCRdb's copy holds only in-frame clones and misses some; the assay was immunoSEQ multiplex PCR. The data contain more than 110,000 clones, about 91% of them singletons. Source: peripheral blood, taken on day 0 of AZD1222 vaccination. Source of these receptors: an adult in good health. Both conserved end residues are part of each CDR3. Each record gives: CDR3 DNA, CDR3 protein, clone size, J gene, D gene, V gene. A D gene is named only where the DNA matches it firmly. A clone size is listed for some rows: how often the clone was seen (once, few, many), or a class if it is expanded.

CDR3 DNA: TGTGCCAGCAACGTCAGGGTCAACTCCTACGAGCAGTACTTC
CDR3 protein: CASNVRVNSYEQYF
clone size: NA
J gene: TRBJ2-7
D gene: NA
V gene: TRBV2

CDR3 DNA: TGTGCCAGCAGCATGACAGGGAACACTGAAGCTTTCTTT
CDR3 protein: CASSMTGNTEAFF
clone size: NA
J gene: TRBJ1-1
D gene: NA
V gene: TRBV27

CDR3 DNA: TGCGCCAGCAGCTTGAAGCAGGGGTGGGAGCAGTACTTC
CDR3 protein: CASSLKQGWEQYF
clone size: NA
J gene: TRBJ2-7
D gene: NA
V gene: TRBV5-1

CDR3 DNA: TGTGCCAGCAGCCGCCAAGATCAGCCCCAGCATTTT
CDR3 protein: CASSRQDQPQHF
clone size: NA
J gene: TRBJ1-5
D gene: NA
V gene: TRBV3-1/TRBV3-2

CDR3 DNA: TGTGCCAGCAGCTTAGACCGTGGGACCCAACTCAGGGAGCTGTTTTTT
CDR3 protein: CASSLDRGTQLRELFF
clone size: NA
J gene: TRBJ2-2
D gene: NA
V gene: TRBV7-9

CDR3 DNA: TGTGCCAGCAGCCCCCCCCTAGTGAACACTGAAGCTTTCTTT
CDR3 protein: CASSPPLVNTEAFF
clone size: NA
J gene: TRBJ1-1
D gene: NA
V gene: TRBV7-8

CDR3 DNA: TGTGCCAGCAGCCGTCAGGGGGCCTACGAGCAGTACTTC
CDR3 protein: CASSRQGAYEQYF
clone size: NA
J gene: TRBJ2-7
D gene: TRBD1
V gene: TRBV3-1/TRBV3-2

CDR3 DNA: TGTGCCAGCAGTATTACAGTCAACTCCTATAATTCACCCCTCCACTTT
CDR3 protein: CASSITVNSYNSPLHF
clone size: NA
J gene: TRBJ1-6
D gene: NA
V gene: TRBV27

CDR3 DNA: TGTGCATCAACAGGGGGTAACTATGGCTACACCTTC
CDR3 protein: CASTGGNYGYTF
clone size: NA
J gene: TRBJ1-2
D gene: TRBD1
V gene: TRBV7-9

CDR3 DNA: TGCGCCAGCAGTGAAGGCAAAGAGACCCAGTACTTC
CDR3 protein: CASSEGKETQYF
clone size: NA
J gene: TRBJ2-5
D gene: NA
V gene: TRBV10-2

CDR3 DNA: TGTGCCAGTAGTCAAGGACAGCTACTAGCCAAAAACATTCAGTACTTC
CDR3 protein: CASSQGQLLAKNIQYF
clone size: NA
J gene: TRBJ2-4
D gene: NA
V gene: TRBV19

CDR3 DNA: TGTGCCACCCACGCGGGGCTAGCGGGAGAAGAACCCTACACCGGGGAGCTGTTTTTT
CDR3 protein: CATHAGLAGEEPYTGELFF
clone size: NA
J gene: TRBJ2-2
D gene: TRBD2
V gene: TRBV24-1

CDR3 DNA: TGCAGCGTTGTTCCCCTCACCGGGACATTTCAAGAGACCCAGTACTTC
CDR3 protein: CSVVPLTGTFQETQYF
clone size: NA
J gene: TRBJ2-5
D gene: NA
V gene: TRBV29-1

CDR3 DNA: TGTGCCAGCAGTGAAGCGGCTAGCGGTAGCACAGATACGCAGTATTTT
CDR3 protein: CASSEAASGSTDTQYF
clone size: NA
J gene: TRBJ2-3
D gene: TRBD2
V gene: TRBV6-1

CDR3 DNA: TGTGCCAGCAGCTTAGTTTCTGGAGGTTGGTACACCTTC
CDR3 protein: CASSLVSGGWYTF
clone size: NA
J gene: TRBJ1-2
D gene: NA
V gene: TRBV7-8

CDR3 DNA: TGCAGTGCTAAGCTCTATGGCTACACCTTC
CDR3 protein: CSAKLYGYTF
clone size: NA
J gene: TRBJ1-2
D gene: NA
V gene: TRBV20-1

CDR3 DNA: TGTGCCAGCAGCTCCCCGGGGACAGGGAACACCGGGGAGCTGTTTTTT
CDR3 protein: CASSSPGTGNTGELFF
clone size: NA
J gene: TRBJ2-2
D gene: TRBD1
V gene: TRBV11-2

CDR3 DNA: TGCGCCAGCAGGCCCGACCGGGACAACTCACCCGAGCAGTACTTC
CDR3 protein: CASRPDRDNSPEQYF
clone size: NA
J gene: TRBJ2-7
D gene: NA
V gene: TRBV23-1

CDR3 DNA: TGTGCCAGCAGTTTATCCAGGGGAGGTGGTAGTGGCTACACCTTC
CDR3 protein: CASSLSRGGGSGYTF
clone size: NA
J gene: TRBJ1-2
D gene: NA
V gene: TRBV27

CDR3 DNA: TGTGCCAGCAGTTACTCGGGACAGGGGACTGAAGCTTTCTTT
CDR3 protein: CASSYSGQGTEAFF
clone size: NA
J gene: TRBJ1-1
D gene: TRBD1
V gene: TRBV6-5

CDR3 DNA: TGTGCCAGCAGCCAGGCACAGGGGAAGGGTGAAGCTTTCTTT
CDR3 protein: CASSQAQGKGEAFF
clone size: NA
J gene: TRBJ1-1
D gene: TRBD1
V gene: TRBV3-1/TRBV3-2

CDR3 DNA: TGCGCCAGCAGCTCGACCCCCAGTTCTTACAATGAGCAGTTCTTC
CDR3 protein: CASSSTPSSYNEQFF
clone size: NA
J gene: TRBJ2-1
D gene: NA
V gene: TRBV5-1

CDR3 DNA: TGTGCCAGCAGCCAAGTAAGTTGGGCTGGCTACACCTTC
CDR3 protein: CASSQVSWAGYTF
clone size: NA
J gene: TRBJ1-2
D gene: NA
V gene: TRBV3-1/TRBV3-2

CDR3 DNA: TGTGCCAGCAGCTTAGCGGGGGGCTTAAACACCATATATTTT
CDR3 protein: CASSLAGGLNTIYF
clone size: NA
J gene: TRBJ1-3
D gene: NA
V gene: TRBV7-2

CDR3 DNA: TGTGCCAGCAGTTTAGAGGTGGGGAGCTCCTACGAGCAGTACTTC
CDR3 protein: CASSLEVGSSYEQYF
clone size: NA
J gene: TRBJ2-7
D gene: NA
V gene: TRBV27

CDR3 DNA: TGCGCCAGCAGTCAATTGGGGCGGGACAGGGATGATAGCTCCTATAATTCACCCCTCCACTTT
CDR3 protein: CASSQLGRDRDDSSYNSPLHF
clone size: NA
J gene: TRBJ1-6
D gene: TRBD1
V gene: TRBV23-1

CDR3 DNA: TGTGCCAGCAGTGAATATAGCAGACAAAGGTATGGCTACACCTTC
CDR3 protein: CASSEYSRQRYGYTF
clone size: once
J gene: TRBJ1-2
D gene: NA
V gene: TRBV2